This T cell receptor (beta chain) was obtained from a study of blood T cells in healthy people across ages. A second roughly 6 to 12 cycle PCR used barcoded and J-beta primers. TCRdb used MiXCR to reprocess the 5' RACE reads, holding one entry per CDR3 protein. This table holds 650,000 to 800,000 distinct CDR3 sequences, around 45% found once. The sample holds a few counts of this clonotype. Between the trimmed V and J ends, which lost 3 bases and 8 bases, there was a span of 13 bases. This CDR3 has 14 residues. CDR1 is KGHDR, CDR2 SFDVKD, per germline. The sequencing sample was made of blood. The chain has TRBV24-1 and TRBJ2-1, with a possible D match to TRBD1 (5 bases). The receptor was derived from a man in his sixties in good health. The CDR3 sequence: CATSDPPRGDEQFF. The CDR3 bases are TGTGCCACCAGTGATCCTCCTAGGGGCGATGAGCAGTTCTTC.